This TCR beta chain was sequenced in a study of memory CD4+ T cells and cytomegalovirus serostatus. Profiling relied on immunoSEQ multiplex PCR, and the TCRdb table lists in-frame clones only, not all of them. Of under 85,000 clones listed, roughly three quarters were seen once; the top ten hold approximately 2.8%. This clone was detected only a few times. The CDR3 contains 18 residues. Germline CDR1 SGHRS, CDR2 YFSETQ. The germline V and J ends were trimmed by 1 base and 4 bases, with 23 bases remaining between them. The sort gate was single viable CD3+CD4+CD8-CD45RO+ cells for memory CD4+ T cells. Serum IgG to CMV pp150, pp28, p38 and p52 defined serostatus.

V and J are TRBV5-1 and TRBJ1-1; tentatively, D is TRBD1 (6 bases). This clonotype was sampled from an adult in good health and CMV-seropositive. The specimen sequenced was memory CD4+ T cells from blood. In nucleotides, the CDR3 is TGCGCCAGCAGCTTGCAGAACCGGTTATGGGGGGCGGGCACTGAAGCTTTCTTT. The encoded protein is CASSLQNRLWGAGTEAFF.